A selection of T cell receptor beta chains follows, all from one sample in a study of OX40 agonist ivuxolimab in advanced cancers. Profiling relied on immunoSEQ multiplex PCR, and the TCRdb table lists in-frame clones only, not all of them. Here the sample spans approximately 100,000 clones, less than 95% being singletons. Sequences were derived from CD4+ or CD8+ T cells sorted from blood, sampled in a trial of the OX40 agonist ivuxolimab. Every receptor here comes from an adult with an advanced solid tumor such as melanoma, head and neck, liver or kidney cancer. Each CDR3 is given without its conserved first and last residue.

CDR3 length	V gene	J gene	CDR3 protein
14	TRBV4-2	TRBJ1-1	ASSQDQESGNTEAF
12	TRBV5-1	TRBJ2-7	ASSHGTGRTEQY
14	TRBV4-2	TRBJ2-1	ASSQGTSGLYNEQF
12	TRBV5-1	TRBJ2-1	ASQFVAGDNEQF
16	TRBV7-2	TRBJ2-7	ASSLRVGTSGSSYEQY
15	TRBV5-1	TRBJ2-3	ASSLDASGGSTDTQY
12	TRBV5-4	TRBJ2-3	ASSLDPLATTQY
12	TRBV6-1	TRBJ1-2	ASSNPGGAWGYT
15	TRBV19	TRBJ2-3	ASSIDSAGGGTDTQY
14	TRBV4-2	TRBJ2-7	ASSQGAYQGSYEQY
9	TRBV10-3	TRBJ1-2	AISEGIGYT
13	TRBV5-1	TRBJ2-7	ASSLVASAQKEQY
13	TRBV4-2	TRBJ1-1	ASSQLTTGNTEAF
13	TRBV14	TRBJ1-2	ASSQVVSFPPGYT
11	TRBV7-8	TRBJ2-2	ASSLSRDGELF
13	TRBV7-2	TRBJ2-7	ASSLDSSGNYEQY
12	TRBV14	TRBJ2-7	ASSQVPSGREQY
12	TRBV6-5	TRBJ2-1	ASSSSGRAYEQF
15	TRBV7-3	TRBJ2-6	ASSYGGLPSGANVLT
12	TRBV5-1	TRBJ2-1	ASSRQLAGDEQF
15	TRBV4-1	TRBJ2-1	ASSQDRLSIGYNEQF
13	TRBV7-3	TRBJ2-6	ASSLVFSGANVLT
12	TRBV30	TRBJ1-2	AWSVYRTALAYT
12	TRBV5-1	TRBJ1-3	ASSPGGPGNTIY
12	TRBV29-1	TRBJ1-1	SVEEVAGGTEAF
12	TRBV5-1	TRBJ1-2	ASSLTGVQGGYT
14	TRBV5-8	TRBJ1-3	ASSLAGQASGNTIY
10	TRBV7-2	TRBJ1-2	ASTPSRDGYT
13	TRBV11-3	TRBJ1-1	ASSRGGLMNTEAF
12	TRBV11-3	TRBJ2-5	ASSRHPEGETQY
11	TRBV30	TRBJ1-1	AWAGQMNTEAF
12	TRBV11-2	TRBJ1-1	ASSRHGRNTEAF
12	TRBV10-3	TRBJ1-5	AISSLGVAQPQH
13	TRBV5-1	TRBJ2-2	ASFAGQGRTGELF
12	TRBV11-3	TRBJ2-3	ASSLDRAKDTQY
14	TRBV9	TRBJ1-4	ASSVQGTDTNEKLF
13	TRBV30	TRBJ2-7	AWSLWRQGKDEQY
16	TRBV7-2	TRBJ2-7	ASSLEGWGQGTTYEQY
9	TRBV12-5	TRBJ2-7	ASGLLYEQY
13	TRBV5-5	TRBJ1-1	ASSLGLAGNTEAF
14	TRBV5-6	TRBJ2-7	ASSPPANRAKGEQY
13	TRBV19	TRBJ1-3	ASSTTRDSGNTIY
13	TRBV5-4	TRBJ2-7	ASSLEAGSSYEQY
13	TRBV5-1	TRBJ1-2	ASSSGQRPNYGYT
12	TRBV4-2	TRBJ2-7	ASSQEGSDREQY
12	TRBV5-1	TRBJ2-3	ASSPSSGEDTQY
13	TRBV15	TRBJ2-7	ATSRDPRSSYEQY
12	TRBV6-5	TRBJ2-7	ASSYGTGGYEQY
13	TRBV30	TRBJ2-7	ARSPKDRLPYEQY
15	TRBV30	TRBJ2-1	AWGPKPTSGTYNEQF
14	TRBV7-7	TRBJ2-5	ASSLVSGQGQETQY
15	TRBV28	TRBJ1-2	ASSSFLGQGPSYGYT
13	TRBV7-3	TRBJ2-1	ASSLTGLAYNEQF
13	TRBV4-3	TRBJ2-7	ASSQGGGTSYEQY
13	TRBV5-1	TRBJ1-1	ASSTLGPYNTEAF